A selection of T cell receptor beta chains follows, all from one sample in a study of blood T cell repertoires in COVID-19. The assay was immunoSEQ multiplex PCR, and TCRdb's table has in-frame clones only and misses some. This sample carries 40,000 to 45,000 clones, under 80% of them seen once, and the ten largest clones take about 29%. Sample: peripheral blood. Receptors originate from a man at least 80 years old with acute or convalescent COVID-19. The CDR3 runs from the conserved cysteine through the conserved F or W. Fields, in order: D gene, V gene, J gene, clone size, CDR3 DNA, CDR3 protein. A D gene is named only where the DNA matches it firmly. Clone size is stated in some rows and not others, as once, few, many or a class when expanded.

D: TRBD2
V: TRBV28
J: TRBJ2-1
size: .
DNA: TGTGCCAGCAGTTTAGCGGGAGGGCCATGGGGCAGTGAGCAGTTCTTC
CDR3: CASSLAGGPWGSEQFF

D: TRBD2
V: TRBV24-1
J: TRBJ2-5
size: few
DNA: TGTGCCACCAGTGACACCGGACTAGCCCAAGAGACCCAGTACTTC
CDR3: CATSDTGLAQETQYF

D: .
V: TRBV19
J: TRBJ1-4
size: .
DNA: TGTGCCAGTAGTTCCTCTGGGGCTCGGCTGTTTTTT
CDR3: CASSSSGARLFF

D: .
V: TRBV10-1
J: TRBJ2-7
size: few
DNA: TGCGCCAACCCAAGAAGGGGCTACGAGCAGTACTTC
CDR3: CANPRRGYEQYF

D: .
V: TRBV5-1
J: TRBJ1-2
size: .
DNA: TGCGCCAGCAGCGGAACAGGGAATTATGGCTACACCTTC
CDR3: CASSGTGNYGYTF

D: .
V: TRBV24-1
J: TRBJ2-7
size: .
DNA: TGTGCCACCGCGGTGGGGCCTTCTGACGAGCAGTACTTC
CDR3: CATAVGPSDEQYF

D: .
V: TRBV18
J: TRBJ1-1
size: .
DNA: TGTGCCAGCTCACCACAATTACAGGGTTGGACTGAAGCTTTCTTT
CDR3: CASSPQLQGWTEAFF

D: TRBD2
V: TRBV2
J: TRBJ2-2
size: medium-sized
DNA: TGTGCCAGCAGCGGGCTAGCGGGCGGGACCGGGGAGCTGTTTTTT
CDR3: CASSGLAGGTGELFF

D: .
V: TRBV12-5
J: TRBJ1-2
size: once
DNA: TGTGCTAGTGTTTTGTCGGAGGGGTTCAACTATGGCTACACCTTC
CDR3: CASVLSEGFNYGYTF

D: TRBD1
V: TRBV11-1
J: TRBJ2-7
size: .
DNA: TGTGCCAGCAGCTTCACAGGGGCCTACGAGCAGTACTTC
CDR3: CASSFTGAYEQYF

D: TRBD2
V: TRBV4-2
J: TRBJ2-1
size: .
DNA: TGTGCCAGCAGCCAAGCTCTAGCGGGAAACAATGAGCAGTTCTTC
CDR3: CASSQALAGNNEQFF

D: TRBD2
V: TRBV19
J: TRBJ2-7
size: .
DNA: TGTATTGTCGCCCGAACCGGGACTAGCGGTTACGAGCAGTACTTC
CDR3: CIVARTGTSGYEQYF

D: .
V: TRBV20-1
J: TRBJ1-2
size: few
DNA: TGCAGTGCTAGACATAACTATGGCTACACCTTC
CDR3: CSARHNYGYTF

D: .
V: TRBV9
J: TRBJ2-7
size: .
DNA: TGTGCCAGCAGCGTGACAGACCAAGCCTACGAGCAGTACTTC
CDR3: CASSVTDQAYEQYF

D: TRBD1
V: TRBV9
J: TRBJ2-2
size: .
DNA: TGTGCCAGCAGCCCGCGGACAGGGGGCACCGGGGAGCTGTTTTTT
CDR3: CASSPRTGGTGELFF

D: TRBD2
V: TRBV25-1
J: TRBJ2-7
size: .
DNA: TGTGCCAGCAGGACTAGCGGGACCTACGAGCAGTACTTC
CDR3: CASRTSGTYEQYF

D: TRBD1
V: TRBV4-2
J: TRBJ1-1
size: .
DNA: TGTGCCAGCAGCCCGAACCGACAGGGGCTGGGCACTGAAGCTTTCTTT
CDR3: CASSPNRQGLGTEAFF

D: .
V: TRBV24-1
J: TRBJ2-3
size: .
DNA: TGTGCCACCAGTGATTTCAGGGGGGCTTCAGATACGCAGTATTTT
CDR3: CATSDFRGASDTQYF

D: .
V: TRBV5-1
J: TRBJ2-7
size: .
DNA: TGCGCCAGCAGACTGGGAAGGGGCGAGCAGTACTTC
CDR3: CASRLGRGEQYF

D: .
V: TRBV21-1
J: TRBJ1-4
size: .
DNA: TGTGCCAGCAGCCCTCGGACAGCCCCAAATGAAAAACTGTTTTTT
CDR3: CASSPRTAPNEKLFF

D: .
V: TRBV28
J: TRBJ2-2
size: .
DNA: TGTGCCAGCAGTCCCGAGCCCGGGGAGCTGTTTTTT
CDR3: CASSPEPGELFF

D: .
V: TRBV5-1
J: TRBJ2-7
size: .
DNA: TGCGCCAGCAGCTTGGAGATGGACACCGAGCAGTACTTC
CDR3: CASSLEMDTEQYF

D: .
V: TRBV30
J: TRBJ1-5
size: .
DNA: TGTGCCTGGGCAACAGGGTACAATCAGCCCCAGCATTTT
CDR3: CAWATGYNQPQHF

D: .
V: TRBV2
J: TRBJ1-4
size: .
DNA: TGTGCCAGCAAGTGGAGGAACGAGGATGAAAAACTGTTTTTT
CDR3: CASKWRNEDEKLFF

D: TRBD1
V: TRBV7-9
J: TRBJ2-7
size: .
DNA: TGTGCCAGCAGCACCCGGACAGGGGGCTCATACGAGCAGTACTTC
CDR3: CASSTRTGGSYEQYF

D: .
V: TRBV28
J: TRBJ2-4
size: .
DNA: TGTGCCAGCAGTCCCCCGGGGGTCATTCAGTACTTC
CDR3: CASSPPGVIQYF

D: .
V: TRBV18
J: TRBJ2-2
size: .
DNA: TGTGCCAGCTCACAGGGGGCGAACACCGGGGAGCTGTTTTTT
CDR3: CASSQGANTGELFF

D: .
V: TRBV28
J: TRBJ1-2
size: .
DNA: TGTGCCAGCATCATCGACAATAACTATGGCTACACCTTC
CDR3: CASIIDNNYGYTF